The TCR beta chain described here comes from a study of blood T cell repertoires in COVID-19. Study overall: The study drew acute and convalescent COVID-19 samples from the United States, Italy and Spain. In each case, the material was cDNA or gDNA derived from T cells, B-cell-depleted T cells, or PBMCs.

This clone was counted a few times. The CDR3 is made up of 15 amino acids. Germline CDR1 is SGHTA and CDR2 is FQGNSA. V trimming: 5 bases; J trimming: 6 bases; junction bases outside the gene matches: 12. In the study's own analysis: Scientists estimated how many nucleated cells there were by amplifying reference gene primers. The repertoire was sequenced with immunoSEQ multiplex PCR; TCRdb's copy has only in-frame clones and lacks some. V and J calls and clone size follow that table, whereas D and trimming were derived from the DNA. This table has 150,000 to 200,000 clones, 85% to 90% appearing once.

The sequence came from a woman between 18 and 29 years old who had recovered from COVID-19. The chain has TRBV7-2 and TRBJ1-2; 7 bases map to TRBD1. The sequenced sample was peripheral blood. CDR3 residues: CASSIRQGRYDGYTF. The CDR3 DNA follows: TGTGCCAGCAGCATAAGACAGGGACGGTACGATGGCTACACCTTC.